A single sample gave rise to the 6 T cell receptor beta chains below, sequenced in a study of T-cell memory formation after mild COVID-19. MiXCR, run by TCRdb on the 5' RACE reads, gives a single entry per CDR3 protein. Here the sample spans over 400,000 distinct CDR3 sequences, about 25% being singletons. Material for sequencing was PBMCs or a T cell subset sorted from them (not recorded which). The receptors come from an adult woman who had mild COVID-19 (a few samples of this study predate the infection). Cell type and time point are not known.

This clonotype was observed a handful of times. The DNA of the CDR3 is TGTGCCAGCAGTCAAAGACAGGGGAGGAAAACCGGGGAGCTGTTTTTT. It encodes CASSQRQGRKTGELFF. This chain connects TRBV27 to TRBJ2-2; 8 nucleotides match TRBD1. The germline V gene encodes CDR1 MNHEY and CDR2 SMNVEV (reference sequence). V trimming: 5 bases; J trimming: 5 bases; junction bases outside the gene matches: 10. This CDR3 spans 16 amino acids.

This clonotype was counted a few times. The chain carries TRBV12-3 or TRBV12-4 and TRBJ2-4, with D perhaps TRBD1 (6 bases). The CDR3 has 15 amino acids. Trimming cost V 5 bases and J 7 bases, with 18 bases left between them. In DNA form, the CDR3 reads TGTGCCAGCAGTCCCAACCAGGGGACCCGGAACATTCAGTACTTC. Its protein product is CASSPNQGTRNIQYF.

This clonotype has a handful of counts. The CDR3 region is CASSHPGPGATDTQYF. CDR3 sequence (DNA): TGTGCCAGCAGCCACCCAGGACCCGGAGCTACAGATACGCAGTATTTT. This chain joins TRBV14 and TRBJ2-3; no clear D. From germline, CDR1 is SGHDN and CDR2 FVKESK. Trimming removed 3 bases from V and 3 bases from J, with 16 bases in between. This CDR3 comprises 16 residues.

The chain has TRBV14 and TRBJ2-4; D gene ambiguous. CDR1 is SGHDN and CDR2 is FVKESK in the germline V gene. V lost 8 bases and J 3 bases, leaving 17 bases between the germline ends. The CDR3 spans 15 residues. CDR3 sequence reads: CASYPASRYKNIQYF. The CDR3 DNA is TGTGCCAGCTACCCGGCCAGCCGATACAAAAACATTCAGTACTTC.

The chain joins TRBV5-1 to TRBJ2-2; perhaps TRBD2 as D (6 bases). The CDR3 has 17 residues. Trimming removed 5 bases at V and 6 bases at J, with 23 bases between. Germline CDR1 SGHRS, CDR2 YFSETQ. This chain's CDR3 is CASRGTSGAQRAGELFF. For the CDR3, the DNA is TGCGCCAGCAGAGGAACTAGTGGGGCCCAGCGGGCCGGGGAGCTGTTTTTT. Complete variable domain (other parts from reference TRBV5-1 and TRBJ2-2): KAGVTQTPRYLIKTRGQQVTLSCSPISGHRSVSWYQQTPGQGLQFLFEYFSETQRNKGNFPGRFSGRQFSNSRSEMNVSTLELGDSALYLCASRGTSGAQRAGELFFGEGSRLTVL.

This clonotype was detected a few times. This chain uses TRBV19 with TRBJ2-1, with 8 bases lining up with TRBD1. Germline V gene data show CDR1 as LNHDA and CDR2 as SQIVND (reference sequence). CDR3 length: 15 residues. J lost 2 bases, V lost 5 bases, and 5 bases had no gene match. The CDR3 sequence is CASSYDRGAYNEQFF. The CDR3 DNA follows: TGTGCCAGTAGTTACGACAGGGGCGCCTACAATGAGCAGTTCTTC.